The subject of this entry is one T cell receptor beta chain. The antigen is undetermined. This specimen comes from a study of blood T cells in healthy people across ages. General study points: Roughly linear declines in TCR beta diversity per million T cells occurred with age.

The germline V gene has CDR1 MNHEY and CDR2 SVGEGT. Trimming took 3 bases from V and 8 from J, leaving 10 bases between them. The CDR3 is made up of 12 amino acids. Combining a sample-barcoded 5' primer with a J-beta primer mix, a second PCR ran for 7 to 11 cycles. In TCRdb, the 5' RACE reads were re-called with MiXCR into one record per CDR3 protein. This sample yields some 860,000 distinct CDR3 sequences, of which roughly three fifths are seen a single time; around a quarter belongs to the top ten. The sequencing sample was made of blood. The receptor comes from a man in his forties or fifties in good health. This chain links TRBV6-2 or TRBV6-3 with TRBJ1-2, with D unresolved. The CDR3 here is CASSYEGRGYTF. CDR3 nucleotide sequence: TGTGCCAGCAGTTATGAAGGGCGAGGCTACACCTTC.